This passage covers 22 T cell receptor beta chains from one sample sequenced in a study of Graves' ophthalmopathy and Graves' hyperthyroidism. The authors amplified TCR beta CDR3 regions from RNA transcripts. Second-round multiplex PCR followed a first-round RT-PCR using HTBI primers. MiXCR, run by TCRdb on the multiplex PCR reads, gives a single entry per CDR3 protein. The data contain over 150,000 distinct CDR3 sequences, 30% to 45% of them seen just once; the ten biggest clones take up approximately 6.3%. The sample was peripheral blood. The receptor set was obtained from a middle-aged woman with Graves' ophthalmopathy.

To note about this clonotype: The CDR3 does not end in the conserved phenylalanine or tryptophan, so this is likely a read error. This chain uses TRBV28 with TRBJ2-7; D gene uncertain. The germline V and J ends were trimmed by 5 bases and 4 bases, with 15 bases remaining between them. The CDR3 runs to 14 residues. CDR1 is MDHEN, CDR2 SYDVKM, per germline. CDR3 DNA sequence: TGTGCCAGCAGTCCCCCTCCGGGCCCGTACGAGCAGTACTCC. Its protein product is CASSPPPGPYEQYS.

This clonotype was recorded at least ten times. V and J are TRBV6-2 or TRBV6-3 and TRBJ2-2; tentative D call: TRBD1 (5 bases). In germline, CDR1 is MNHEY, CDR2 SVGEGT. V dropped 5 bases and J dropped 4 bases, with 11 bases sitting between them. The CDR3 runs 14 residues. The CDR3 DNA sequence: TGTGCCAGCAGTCTCGACAGACTCACCGGGGAGCTGTTTTTT. Protein sequence: CASSLDRLTGELFF.

This clonotype was seen many times. The junction departs from germline at one end; a sequencing error may be responsible. This rearrangement joins TRBV6-5 to TRBJ1-6, with 9 bases matching TRBD1. Germline CDR1 and CDR2: MNHEY and SVGAGI. This CDR3 region has 14 residues. The CDR3 protein is CASSYSQNRDRVYF. The CDR3 DNA sequence: TGTGCCAGCAGTTACTCGCAAAACCGGGACAGGGTCTACTTT.

There are many counts of this clonotype. The chain couples TRBV20-1 to TRBJ1-5; no firm D call. V lost 4 bases, J lost 2 bases, and 6 bases lay in between. The V gene's germline CDR1 is DFQATT and CDR2 SNEGSKA (reference sequence). This CDR3 spans 12 amino acids. CDR3 nucleotide sequence: TGCAGTGCTAATGGAGGCAATCAGCCCCAGCATTTT. Translated: CSANGGNQPQHF.

The chain uses TRBV5-1 and TRBJ1-1; D is unresolved. The CDR3 sequence is 12 residues long. In germline, CDR1 is SGHRS, CDR2 YFSETQ. Trimming left V 2 bases short and J 7 bases short, with 9 bases between. This CDR3 is CASSFLGDEAFF. Written as DNA, the CDR3 is TGCGCCAGCAGCTTCCTCGGGGATGAAGCTTTCTTT.

This clonotype was recorded at least ten times. This chain uses TRBV7-8 with TRBJ1-2; 10 bases align to TRBD1. CDR1 SGHVS and CDR2 FQNEAQ come from the germline V gene. The CDR3 totals 14 residues. V lost 5 bases, J lost 7 bases, and 7 bases stayed unmatched. CDR3 DNA: TGTGCCAGCAGCCCCCGGACAGGGGGAGGTGGCTACACCTTC. Its translation: CASSPRTGGGGYTF. Drawing the rest from reference TRBV7-8 and TRBJ1-2, the complete variable domain is GAGVSQSPRYKVAKRGQDVALRCDPISGHVSLFWYQQALGQGPEFLTYFQNEAQLDKSGLPSDRFFAERPEGSVSTLKIQRTQQEDSAVYLCASSPRTGGGGYTFGSGTRLTVV.

This chain uses TRBV29-1 with TRBJ2-5, with D perhaps TRBD2 (5 bases). CDR1 SQVTM and CDR2 ANQGSEA come from the germline V gene. Trimming removed 2 bases at V and 7 bases at J, with 11 bases between. CDR3 length: 12 residues. In DNA, the CDR3 is TGCAGCGTTGAATCAGCTCGGGGGACCCAGTACTTC. This encodes CSVESARGTQYF.

This clonotype came up many times. The CDR3, as DNA: TGTGCCAGCACCGCCCGGGGGGGATCCTCCTACGAGCAGTACTTC. Translation: CASTARGGSSYEQYF. The chain links TRBV27 to TRBJ2-7, with 8 bases identical to TRBD2. Germline CDR1 MNHEY, CDR2 SMNVEV (reference sequence). J was trimmed by 0 bases and V by 7 bases; bases with no gene match: 8. This CDR3 is 15 amino acids long.

There are many counts of this clonotype. In nucleotides, the CDR3 is TGTGCCAGCAGCCGACGGACAGCTAACACTGAAGCTTTCTTT. As protein: CASSRRTANTEAFF. This chain uses TRBV27 with TRBJ1-1; D may be TRBD1 (6 bases). Germline assignment: CDR1 MNHEY and CDR2 SMNVEV (reference sequence). V was cut by 6 bases and J by 2 bases, with 13 bases left in between. The CDR3 extends over 14 amino acids.

This clonotype appeared many times. The chain employs TRBV5-1 and TRBJ2-7, with 12 positions matching TRBD2. CDR3 length equals 16 residues. V lost 7 bases, J lost 6 bases, and 14 bases stayed unmatched. CDR1 is SGHRS and CDR2 is YFSETQ in the germline V gene. Written as DNA, the CDR3 is TGCGCCAGCGAATCCGGGACTAGCGGGCCTGGGGGCGAGCAGTACTTC. This gives the protein CASESGTSGPGGEQYF.

This clonotype was found many times. CDR3 sequence reads: CASRDGGRYGYTF. CDR3 DNA sequence: TGTGCCAGCAGGGACGGAGGACGCTATGGCTACACCTTC. The chain couples TRBV2 to TRBJ1-2; D is unclear. The germline gives CDR1 SNHLY, CDR2 FYNNEI. The CDR3 totals 13 residues. The V end lost 6 bases, the J end lost 4 bases, and 12 bases lay between the germline ends. The variable domain in full, with the rest retrieved from reference TRBV2 and TRBJ1-2, is EPEVTQTPSHQVTQMGQEVILRCVPISNHLYFYWYRQILGQKVEFLVSFYNNEISEKSEIFDDQFSVERPDGSNFTLKIRSTKLEDSAMYFCASRDGGRYGYTFGSGTRLTVV.

This clonotype was observed at least ten times. The rearrangement links TRBV18 to TRBJ2-2; 7 nucleotides line up with TRBD1. Germline CDR1 KGHSH, CDR2 LQKENI. The CDR3 contains 16 residues. The ends lost 0 bases at V and 2 bases at J; junction bases unmatched: 3. The CDR3 here is CASSPPYRGNTGELFF. The CDR3 nucleotides are TGTGCCAGCTCACCACCGTACAGGGGAAACACCGGGGAGCTGTTTTTT.

J is TRBJ1-5 and V is TRBV15; TRBD1 matches at 7 bases. This CDR3 comprises 15 residues. The ends lost 4 bases at V and 0 bases at J; junction bases unmatched: 3. CDR1 is LNHNV and CDR2 is YYDKDF in the germline V gene (reference sequence). The CDR3 DNA sequence: TGTGCCACCAGCAAACAGGGGAGTAGCAATCAGCCCCAGCATTTT. Protein product: CATSKQGSSNQPQHF.

There are many counts of this clonotype. The genes are TRBV28 and TRBJ2-7; TRBD1 agrees at 8 bases. From germline, CDR1 is MDHEN and CDR2 SYDVKM. The CDR3 is 14 amino acids. The V gene end was trimmed by 6 bases and the J gene end by 3 bases; junction bases not matched to a gene: 7. In DNA, the CDR3 is TGTGCCAGCAGAGAGGGACAGGATCTCTACGAGCAGTACTTC. Residues: CASREGQDLYEQYF.

The gene calls are TRBV7-2 and TRBJ1-1; unclear D gene. This CDR3 contains 12 residues. V was trimmed by 6 bases and J by 3 bases, leaving 8 bases between them. Per germline, CDR1 SGHTA and CDR2 FQGNSA. DNA of the CDR3: TGTGCCAGCAGGCAGTCCTACACTGAAGCTTTCTTT. Translating gives CASRQSYTEAFF.

The chain couples TRBV7-9 to TRBJ2-7; unclear D gene. Germline CDR1 reads SEHNR; CDR2 reads FQNEAQ (reference sequence). The germline V and J ends were trimmed by 3 bases and 3 bases, with 15 bases remaining between them. This CDR3 spans 15 amino acids. The DNA of the CDR3 is TGTGCCAGCAGCTTTAGGGCAGGCGAGGACTACGAGCAGTACTTC. It specifies CASSFRAGEDYEQYF.

There are many counts of this clonotype. This chain connects TRBV11-2 to TRBJ2-5, with D possibly being TRBD2 (6 bases). The CDR3 contains 13 residues. With 5 bases removed from V and 2 bases from J, the gap between germline ends came to 9 bases. Germline V gene data show CDR1 as SGHAT and CDR2 as FQNNGV. The CDR3 DNA sequence: TGTGCCAGCAGCCCAGGGACTCAAGAGACCCAGTACTTC. Its translation: CASSPGTQETQYF.

This clonotype was recorded many times. The chain links TRBV2 to TRBJ2-5; 10 nucleotides align to TRBD1. Per germline, CDR1 SNHLY and CDR2 FYNNEI. CDR3 length: 14 amino acids. V shed 4 bases, J shed 5 bases, and the junction held 4 bases outside the gene matches. CDR3 sequence: CASSGQGAYETQYF. CDR3 in DNA: TGTGCCAGCAGTGGACAGGGGGCGTACGAGACCCAGTACTTC.

In its sample, this clonotype was seen once. V gene TRBV19 combines with J gene TRBJ2-2; the match to TRBD2 covers 7 bases. Germline loops: CDR1 LNHDA, CDR2 SQIVND (reference sequence). This CDR3 comprises 15 residues. J lost 5 bases, V lost 3 bases, and 6 bases had no gene match. The CDR3 region has the DNA TGTGCCAGTAGTATTCGGCAGGGAGGGACCGGGGAGCTGTTTTTT. Translated: CASSIRQGGTGELFF.

This clonotype was detected many times. The chain links TRBV6-1 to TRBJ1-1, with TRBD1 as a possible D gene (5 bases). V lost 0 bases to trimming and J lost 11 bases, with 13 bases between them. Germline assignment: CDR1 MNHNS and CDR2 SASEGT. This CDR3 has 13 residues. Written as DNA, the CDR3 is TGTGCCAGCAGTGAAGCGGTTGGGGGGAACGCTTTCTTT. Translation gives CASSEAVGGNAFF.

The J gene is TRBJ2-5, the V gene TRBV11-2, with 11 bases identical to TRBD2. J was trimmed by 3 bases and V by 5 bases; bases with no gene match: 11. This CDR3 has 17 residues. Looked up from germline, CDR1 is SGHAT and CDR2 is FQNNGV. In DNA form, the CDR3 reads TGTGCCAGCAGCCCAATTCCCGGGACTAGCGGTGAAGAGACCCAGTACTTC. Protein sequence: CASSPIPGTSGEETQYF.

This clonotype turned up a few times. The chain carries TRBV12-3 or TRBV12-4 and TRBJ2-7, with 9 bases matching TRBD2. With 4 bases clipped from V and 0 bases from J, the junction kept 4 bases outside the gene matches. This CDR3 has 15 residues. CDR3 DNA: TGTGCCAGCAGTTCTAGCGGGATGGGCTCCTACGAGCAGTACTTC. The encoded protein is CASSSSGMGSYEQYF.